This TCR beta chain emerged from a study of blood T cell repertoires in COVID-19 (dated by TCRdb to the early 2020s). Regarding the complete study: Samples from collaborators originated in the United States, Italy and Spain and spanned both the acute and convalescent phases of COVID-19. The material from the prospective study consisted of cDNA or gDNA derived from T cells, B-cell-depleted T cells, or PBMCs. Deeply sampled blood TCRbeta repertoires from subjects exposed to, actively infected with, or recovered from COVID-19 were included in the dataset. The repertoires were released in a freely available public database intended as a resource for research on the immune response to SARS-CoV-2. Samples came from the ongoing ImmuneRACE study (first 160 participants) plus 1,254 subjects from 6 global collaborators. Nearly every sample came with metadata listing a de-identified subject ID, COVID-19 status, age in years and sex. Where available, HLA class I and class II types were taken from metadata supplied by the sample provider and were not determined by assay-based typing.

From the germline V gene (reference sequence), CDR1 is MNHEY and CDR2 is SMNVEV. The germline ends are 5 bases apart after V is trimmed by 3 bases and J by 0 bases. Including the terminal cysteine and phenylalanine, the CDR3 comprises 14 residues. Here the CDR3 DNA is all that survives: 42 bases in frame from base 1. The paper's findings and limits, for the study overall: The quantity of clinical and demographic metadata differed by source and by participant and was supplied without curation.

The collaborating institutions used their own protocols to collect whole blood in K2EDTA tubes. For TCRbeta analysis, collaborators shipped samples in one of three forms: frozen whole blood, isolated PBMCs, or DNA extracted from either of those sample types. TCRbeta CDR3 regions were amplified from genomic DNA using the immunoSEQ Assay, a bias-controlled multiplex PCR. On the authors' methods: The number of nucleated cells in each sample was estimated from the amplification of reference gene primers within the assay. To quantify the absolute abundance of each unique TCRbeta CDR3 rearrangement, sequence reads were collapsed and filtered. For each sample, productive Simpson clonality was calculated as the square root of Simpson's diversity index across productive rearrangements. TCRdb carries this immuneACCESS record with in-frame sequences only. Its versions omit some clonotypes, under half of them owing to an unresolved V gene in the studies checked, with the rest unexplained. Clonal size and the V and J genes are those of that table, whereas D and trimming came from the DNA. This sample holds 100,000 or so clones; roughly 82% were observed only once. Clones ranked in the top ten supply about 17% of the sample.

Remarks on this clone: It lacks a known antigen. Within one base of it there is no much larger clone, and no base qualities were kept.

Sample: peripheral blood. This sequence was found in a man aged 80 or over with acute or convalescent COVID-19. Recombination connected TRBV27 to TRBJ2-2, with no confident D gene call. The base sequence is TGTGCCAGCAGTTTCAAAACGAACACCGGGGAGCTGTTTTTT. Protein translation: CASSFKTNTGELFF.